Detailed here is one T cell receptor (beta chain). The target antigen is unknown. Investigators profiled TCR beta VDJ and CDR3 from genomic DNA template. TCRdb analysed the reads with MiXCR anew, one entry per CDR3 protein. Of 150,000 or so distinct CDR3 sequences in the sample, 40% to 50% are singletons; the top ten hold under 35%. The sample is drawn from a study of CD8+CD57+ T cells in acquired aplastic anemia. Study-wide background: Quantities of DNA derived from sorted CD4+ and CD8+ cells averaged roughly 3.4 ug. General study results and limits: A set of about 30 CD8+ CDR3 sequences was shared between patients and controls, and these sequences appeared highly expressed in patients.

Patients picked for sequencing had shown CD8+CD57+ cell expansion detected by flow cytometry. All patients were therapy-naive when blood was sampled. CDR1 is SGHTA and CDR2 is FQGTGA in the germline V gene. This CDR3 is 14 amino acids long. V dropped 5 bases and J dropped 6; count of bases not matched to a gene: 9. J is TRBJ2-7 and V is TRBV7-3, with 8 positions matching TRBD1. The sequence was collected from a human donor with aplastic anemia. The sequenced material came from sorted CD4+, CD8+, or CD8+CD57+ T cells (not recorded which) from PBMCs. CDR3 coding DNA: TGTGCCAGCAGCCAATCGACAGGGGAGGTCGAGCAGTACTTC. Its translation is CASSQSTGEVEQYF.